This TCR beta chain was recovered during a study of blood T cell repertoires in COVID-19. Study-wide context: Samples came from the United States, Italy and Spain, spanning acute and convalescent COVID-19. The analysed material was cDNA or gDNA that came from T cells, B-cell-depleted T cells, or PBMCs.

Trimming stripped 3 bases from V and 3 bases from J, with 3 bases between. The CDR3 length is 11 residues. Method: immunoSEQ multiplex PCR; TCRdb's copy keeps in-frame clones and lacks some. Of approximately 97,000 clones in the sample, nearly 90% were seen once. The origin of this receptor is a middle-aged man with active COVID-19. Material: peripheral blood. The gene calls are TRBV12-3 or TRBV12-4 and TRBJ2-7; no firm D call. CDR3 amino acids: CASSFLYEQYF. The CDR3 DNA sequence: TGTGCCAGCAGTTTCCTCTACGAGCAGTACTTC.